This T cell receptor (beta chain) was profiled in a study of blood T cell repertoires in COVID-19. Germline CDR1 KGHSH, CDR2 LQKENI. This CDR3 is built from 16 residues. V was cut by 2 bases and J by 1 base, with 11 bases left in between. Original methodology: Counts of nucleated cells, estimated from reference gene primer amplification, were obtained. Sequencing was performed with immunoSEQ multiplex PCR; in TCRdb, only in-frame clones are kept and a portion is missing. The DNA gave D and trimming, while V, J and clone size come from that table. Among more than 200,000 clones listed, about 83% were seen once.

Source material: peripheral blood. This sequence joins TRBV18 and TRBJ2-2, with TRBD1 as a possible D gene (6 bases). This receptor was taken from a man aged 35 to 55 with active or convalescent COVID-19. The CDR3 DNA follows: TGTGCCAGCTCACCAAGGGAGACAGGGAACACCGGGGAGCTGTTTTTT. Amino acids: CASSPRETGNTGELFF.